This note documents a single T cell receptor beta chain sequence. Researchers used 5'RACE with constant-segment primers to make TCR alpha and TCR beta cDNA libraries that carry sample barcodes and UMIs. TCRdb re-called the 5' RACE reads with MiXCR, one entry per CDR3 protein. The sample comprises about 430,000 distinct CDR3 sequences, roughly 18% of which are singletons, and roughly a fifth rests with the top ten. Germline-derived CDR1 and CDR2 are DFQATT and SNEGSKA (reference sequence). The trim removed 5 bases at V and 6 bases at J, leaving 8 bases unmatched. The CDR3 length is 15 residues. This sample was included in a study of T-cell memory formation after mild COVID-19.

The sequence was obtained from a man in his late teens or twenties who had mild COVID-19 (a few samples of this study predate the infection). Cell type and time point are not known. The sequencing sample was made of PBMCs or a T cell subset sorted from them (not recorded which). The rearrangement links TRBV20-1 to TRBJ1-6; 9 bases are shared with TRBD1. In DNA form, the CDR3 reads TGCAGTGCTGGCGGGACAGGGCCTTTTAATTCACCCCTCCACTTT. Translation: CSAGGTGPFNSPLHF.